This T cell receptor (beta chain) was profiled in a study of siplizumab effects on memory and regulatory T cells. Broader study findings: Memory cells seemed less diverse than naive T cells, which seemed major alloresponse contributors. The mapping of alloreactive clones to unstimulated subsets covered only a minor fraction of them. Siplizumab cultures yielded proliferating Tregs whose suppressive function was not confirmed.

Only in-frame clones appear in the TCRdb table, and some are missing; sequencing was by immunoSEQ multiplex PCR. The sample comprises over 85,000 clones, roughly 89% of which are singletons, and 1.3% rests with the top ten. As regards this clone: Its antigen is not known.

V was clipped by 10 bases and J by 4 bases; unmatched bases: 10. Germline values: CDR1 LNHDA, CDR2 SQIVND (reference sequence). The CDR3 spans 15 residues. This TCR was sampled from a human donor in good health. The sequenced material came from CD4+ T cells sorted from blood. The chain carries TRBV19 and TRBJ1-2, with 12 nucleotides matching TRBD1. In DNA, the CDR3 is TGTGCCACTCAATTAGGGACAGGGGGCCTCTATGGCTACACCTTC. Protein product: CATQLGTGGLYGYTF.